The entry below gives a single T cell receptor beta chain sequence along with its context. Antigen: not known. The data were produced by immunoSEQ multiplex PCR, yet TCRdb's version contains in-frame clones alone and is incomplete. The sample yields 20,000 to 30,000 clones, 85% to 90% seen once. This sample is drawn from a study of ipilimumab plus nivolumab after autologous stem cell transplantation. Overall study: A median of about 8 nivolumab and 5 ipilimumab doses were given. The DLBCL cohort had primary refractory and relapsed disease, with 18-month progression-free survival of around 88% and 27%.

Study-wide results and caveats: Authors suggest TCR repertoire, Treg phenotype and gut microbiota support further study.

Through week 26, nivolumab 3 mg/kg IV was given weeks 1, 4, 7, 10, then biweekly. Germline lookup yields CDR1 SQVTM and CDR2 ANQGSEA. The CDR3 extends over 14 amino acids. Between the trimmed V and J ends, which lost 5 bases and 0 bases, there was a span of 11 bases. This clonotype originated in a male donor with diffuse large B-cell lymphoma. The specimen comprised PBMCs, sampled in a trial of ipilimumab plus nivolumab as post-transplant consolidation. J is TRBJ2-1 and V is TRBV29-1; D may be TRBD1 or TRBD2 (5 bases each). CDR3 bases: TGCAGCGTTTGGGGGAGCAGCTCCTACAATGAGCAGTTCTTC. It specifies CSVWGSSSYNEQFF.